The 24 T cell receptor beta chains listed next were all sequenced from one sample in a study of chronic HIV infection and antiretroviral therapy. Using its own MiXCR run on the 5' RACE reads, TCRdb lists one record per CDR3 protein. Altogether more than 30,000 distinct CDR3 sequences are present, 7.5% to 10% being singletons, with the ten largest covering roughly 2.4%. Sample: peripheral blood. The receptor source for this set is an adult who had HIV and had not received antiretroviral therapy, or was an uninfected healthy control (not recorded which).

This clonotype is medium-sized (0.01 to 0.1%) by share. The J gene is TRBJ2-7, the V gene TRBV14, with D maybe TRBD1 (5 bases). V was clipped by 0 bases and J by 2 bases, with 14 bases between them. This CDR3 is built from 16 residues. Germline values: CDR1 SGHDN, CDR2 FVKESK. In DNA, the CDR3 is TGTGCCAGCAGCCAAGATTACAGGCGGTCCACCTACGAGCAGTACTTC. Translated: CASSQDYRRSTYEQYF.

In its sample, this clonotype was seen many times. V usage is TRBV10-3 and J usage is TRBJ2-1; D not certain. Looked up from germline, CDR1 is ENHRY and CDR2 is SYGVKD. CDR3 length: 11 residues. V shed 4 bases and J shed 10 bases, with 8 bases lying between them. In DNA form, the CDR3 reads TGTGCCATCAGTGGCAACGACGAGCAGTTCTTC. Translating it yields CAISGNDEQFF.

This clonotype was detected a few times. V usage is TRBV6-1 and J usage is TRBJ1-1, with D possibly TRBD1 on 6 matching bases. The germline V and J ends were trimmed by 4 bases and 7 bases, with 13 bases remaining between them. Per germline, CDR1 MNHNS and CDR2 SASEGT. CDR3 length: 13 amino acids. In nucleotides, the CDR3 is TGTGCCAGCAGTGGGACAGCAGTAGTTGAAGCTTTCTTT. Its protein is CASSGTAVVEAFF.

The rearrangement links TRBV9 to TRBJ2-1; 8 nucleotides align to TRBD2. The V segment lost 0 bases and the J segment 12 bases; nucleotides outside the gene matches: 11. CDR3 size: 15 residues. CDR1 and CDR2 from the germline V gene are SGDLS and YYNGEE. The CDR3 DNA follows: TGTGCCAGCAGCGTAGCTGCCGGGACTAGTGATAGGCAGTTCTTC. The encoded protein is CASSVAAGTSDRQFF.

This clonotype showed up many times. The V gene is TRBV24-1, the J gene TRBJ2-1; D is unclear. The CDR3 is 14 residues long. The V and J ends lost 0 bases and 8 bases respectively, with 10 bases between them. Germline V gives CDR1 KGHDR, CDR2 SFDVKD. CDR3 nucleotides: TGTGCCACCAGTGATTTGTCTGTGGGCCATGAGCAGTTCTTC. Amino acid sequence: CATSDLSVGHEQFF.

This clonotype was detected a few times. The chain carries TRBV12-3 or TRBV12-4 and TRBJ1-4; 7 bases line up with TRBD1. Germline trimming cut 8 bases from V and 5 bases from J; bases unmatched to any gene: 5. The CDR3 is 13 residues long. CDR3 in DNA: TGTGCCAGCCGGGACAGCCTAAATGAAAAACTGTTTTTT. The encoded protein is CASRDSLNEKLFF.

Ten or more counts support this clonotype. The chain recombines TRBV29-1 with TRBJ1-5; 7 bases are shared with TRBD1. V was pared by 5 bases and J by 4 bases, with 5 bases of the junction left unmatched. Germline CDR1 reads SQVTM; CDR2 reads ANQGSEA. The CDR3 has 13 amino acids. The CDR3, as DNA: TGCAGCGTTAAAGGACAGGAGAATCAGCCCCAGCATTTT. Protein product: CSVKGQENQPQHF.

This clonotype was observed many times. This chain uses TRBV28 with TRBJ1-1; no clear D. The V and J ends lost 2 bases and 4 bases respectively, with 5 bases between them. This CDR3 has 12 amino acids. The germline CDR1 and CDR2 sequences are MDHEN and SYDVKM. The CDR3, as DNA: TGTGCCAGCAGTTTAGAACCCACTGAAGCTTTCTTT. Its translation: CASSLEPTEAFF.

The gene calls are TRBV4-2 and TRBJ1-5; D gene uncertain. Trimming stripped 1 base from V and 6 bases from J, with 13 bases between. The germline V gene encodes CDR1 LGHNA and CDR2 YNFKEQ. This CDR3 spans 15 amino acids. DNA of the CDR3: TGTGCCAGCAGCCAAGTTGGGGTTTCGGCTCAGCCCCAGCATTTT. This encodes CASSQVGVSAQPQHF.

This clonotype was counted only a few times. The V call is TRBV2, the J call TRBJ2-4; TRBD2 aligns across 10 bases. Germline lookup yields CDR1 SNHLY and CDR2 FYNNEI. J gave up 4 bases and V 6 bases, and 6 bases lay outside the gene matches. The length of the CDR3 is 15 residues. CDR3 bases: TGTGCCAGCAGACTGCTAGCGGGGGCGAAAAACATTCAGTACTTC. Translating gives CASRLLAGAKNIQYF. Using reference TRBV2 and TRBJ2-4 for the parts outside the CDR3, the full variable domain is EPEVTQTPSHQVTQMGQEVILRCVPISNHLYFYWYRQILGQKVEFLVSFYNNEISEKSEIFDDQFSVERPDGSNFTLKIRSTKLEDSAMYFCASRLLAGAKNIQYFGAGTRLSVL.

There are many counts of this clonotype. As DNA, the CDR3 is TGTGCCAGTAGTGTGGGGGGTGATGGCAATCAGCCCCAGCATTTT. Protein product: CASSVGGDGNQPQHF. The rearrangement joins TRBV19 to TRBJ1-5, with D perhaps matching TRBD1 (5 bases). This CDR3 spans 15 amino acids. CDR1 and CDR2 from the germline V gene are LNHDA and SQIVND (reference sequence). V shed 5 bases and J shed 2 bases, with 13 bases lying between them.

The chain has TRBV20-1 and TRBJ2-1; D ambiguous. The CDR3 runs to 11 residues. V was pared by 2 bases and J by 12 bases, with 11 bases between. Per germline, CDR1 DFQATT and CDR2 SNEGSKA (reference sequence). The CDR3: CSARKLSVQFF. CDR3 bases: TGCAGTGCTAGAAAACTCAGTGTGCAGTTCTTC.

This clonotype has a handful of counts. The CDR3 reads CASSLRQDSDSNQPQHF. The CDR3 coding sequence is TGTGCCAGCAGTTTACGACAGGACTCCGATAGCAATCAGCCCCAGCATTTT. The chain links TRBV6-2 or TRBV6-3 to TRBJ1-5, with D perhaps matching TRBD1 (6 bases). The CDR3 runs 17 residues. Trimming took off 4 bases at V and 0 bases at J, with 16 bases between the two ends. Looked up from germline, CDR1 is MNHEY and CDR2 is SVGEGT.

In its sample, this clonotype was seen many times. This rearrangement joins TRBV12-3 or TRBV12-4 to TRBJ1-4; 8 bases are shared with TRBD1. The CDR3 consists of 15 residues. V was clipped by 6 bases and J by 3 bases; unmatched bases: 6. For the CDR3, the DNA is TGTGCCAGCAGATCTCAGGGGGCGTCTAATGAAAAACTGTTTTTT. Translated: CASRSQGASNEKLFF.

Concerning this clonotype: Here the CDR3 omits its conserved ending phenylalanine or tryptophan, so a read error is the likely source. The DNA is omitted, as the CDR3 cannot be located on it reliably, and the CDR3 follows TCRdb's listing. The gene calls are TRBV20-1 and TRBJ2-7; the D call in the table, TRBD1, was not verified against the DNA. The CDR3 sequence runs 11 residues, both termini included. The V gene's germline CDR1 is DFQATT and CDR2 SNEGSKA (reference sequence). The CDR3 region is CSASSGDSRDS.

This clonotype was seen at least ten times. J is TRBJ1-1 and V is TRBV29-1, with a weak D call TRBD1 (5 bases). The CDR3 contains 14 residues. The ends were cut back, 0 bases at V and 0 bases at J, with 8 bases in the middle. The germline CDR1 and CDR2 sequences are SQVTM and ANQGSEA. CDR3 protein: CSVEDQGVNTEAFF. The CDR3 DNA reads TGCAGCGTTGAAGATCAGGGAGTGAACACTGAAGCTTTCTTT. Filled out from reference TRBV29-1 and TRBJ1-1, the complete variable domain reads SAVISQKPSRDICQRGTSLTIQCQVDSQVTMMFWYRQQPGQSLTLIATANQGSEATYESGFVIDKFPISRPNLTFSTLTVSNMSPEDSSIYLCSVEDQGVNTEAFFGQGTRLTVV.

At least ten counts were recorded for this clonotype. J is TRBJ2-2 and V is TRBV29-1; possibly TRBD2 for D (7 bases). Deletions cut 4 bases from V and 6 bases from J, with 15 bases between. Looked up from germline, CDR1 is SQVTM and CDR2 is ANQGSEA. The CDR3 covers 14 residues. CDR3 sequence: CSVGTGGGSGELFF. CDR3 in DNA: TGCAGCGTTGGAACGGGGGGCGGATCCGGGGAGCTGTTTTTT.

The chain employs TRBV5-1 and TRBJ2-3; 11 bases map to TRBD1. Germline trimming cut 0 bases from V and 5 bases from J; bases unmatched to any gene: 5. The CDR3 length is 16 residues. Germline CDR1 SGHRS, CDR2 YFSETQ. This CDR3 is CASSLAGQGAVDTQYF. The CDR3 DNA reads TGCGCCAGCAGCTTGGCCGGACAGGGGGCCGTAGATACGCAGTATTTT.

This clonotype was found many times. This chain links TRBV3-1 with TRBJ2-7, with D perhaps matching TRBD1 (5 bases). CDR1 LGHDT and CDR2 YNNKEL come from the germline V gene (reference sequence). CDR3 size: 15 residues. V gave up 1 base and J gave up 3 bases, with 13 bases separating them. In DNA, the CDR3 is TGTGCCAGCAGCCAAGCGTCAGGGTCTGACTACGAGCAGTACTTC. Encoded protein: CASSQASGSDYEQYF.

By frequency in the sample, this clonotype is medium-sized. The V and J genes are TRBV12-3 or TRBV12-4 and TRBJ2-7, with a possible D match to TRBD2 (5 bases). This CDR3 contains 14 residues. V was clipped by 3 bases and J by 0 bases, with 9 bases between them. The CDR3 bases are TGTGCCAGCAGTTTGGACTCGAGCTCCTACGAGCAGTACTTC. Amino acids: CASSLDSSSYEQYF.

This clonotype occurred many times. The rearrangement uses TRBV11-1 and TRBJ2-5; 7 bases line up with TRBD2. The junction had 6 bases not matched to a gene; V was cut back by 1 base and J by 1 base. Per germline, CDR1 SGHAT and CDR2 FQDESV (reference sequence). CDR3 length: 16 amino acids. The CDR3 DNA reads TGTGCCAGCAGCTTAGACGGCGGGAGTATCCAAGAGACCCAGTACTTC. Encoded protein: CASSLDGGSIQETQYF.

This clonotype was seen ten or more times. This sequence joins TRBV15 and TRBJ1-4, with unresolved D. Germline V gene sequence: CDR1 LNHNV, CDR2 YYDKDF (reference sequence). The CDR3 sequence is 14 residues long. Trimming stripped 3 bases from V and 7 bases from J, with 12 bases between. In nucleotides, the CDR3 is TGTGCCACCAGCAGGATCAGTGGTGGTGAAAAACTGTTTTTT. The encoded protein is CATSRISGGEKLFF.

In its sample, this clonotype was seen many times. The J gene is TRBJ2-1, the V gene TRBV10-3; 12 bases line up with TRBD2. This CDR3 comprises 18 residues. From germline, CDR1 is ENHRY and CDR2 SYGVKD. V was clipped by 3 bases and J by 7 bases; unmatched bases: 13. CDR3 coding DNA: TGTGCCATCAGTGATCCCCCTTTACTAGCGGGGGGTTTTAATGAGCAGTTCTTC. It encodes CAISDPPLLAGGFNEQFF.

This chain links TRBV7-8 with TRBJ1-5; no clear D. This CDR3 contains 18 residues. The ends were cut back, 5 bases at V and 6 bases at J, with 26 bases in the middle. From germline, CDR1 is SGHVS and CDR2 FQNEAQ. The CDR3 DNA reads as TGTGCCAGCAGCCCGCCACGATGGGCAACAGACGGCGGTCAGCCCCAGCATTTT. It codes for CASSPPRWATDGGQPQHF.